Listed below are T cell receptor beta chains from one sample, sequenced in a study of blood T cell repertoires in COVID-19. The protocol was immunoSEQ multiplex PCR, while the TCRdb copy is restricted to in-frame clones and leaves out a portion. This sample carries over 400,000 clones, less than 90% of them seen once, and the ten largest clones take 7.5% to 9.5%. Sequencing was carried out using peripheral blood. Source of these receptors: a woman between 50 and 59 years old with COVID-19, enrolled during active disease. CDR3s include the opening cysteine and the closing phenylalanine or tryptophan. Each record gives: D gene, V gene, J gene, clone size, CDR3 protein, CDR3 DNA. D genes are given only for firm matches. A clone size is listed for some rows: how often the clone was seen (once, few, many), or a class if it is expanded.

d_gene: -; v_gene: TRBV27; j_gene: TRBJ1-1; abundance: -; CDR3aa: CASSLQEVGRTEAFF; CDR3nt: TGTGCCAGCAGTTTACAGGAAGTTGGTCGCACTGAAGCTTTCTTT
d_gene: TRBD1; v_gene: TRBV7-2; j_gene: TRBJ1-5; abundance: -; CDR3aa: CASSLWTGGNQPQHF; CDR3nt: TGTGCCAGCAGCTTATGGACAGGAGGCAATCAGCCCCAGCATTTT
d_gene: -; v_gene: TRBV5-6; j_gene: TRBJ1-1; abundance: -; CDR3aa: CASSLGVGEAFF; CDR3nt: TGTGCCAGCAGCTTGGGAGTTGGTGAAGCTTTCTTT
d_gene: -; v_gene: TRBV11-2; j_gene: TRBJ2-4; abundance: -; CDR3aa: CASSASRGTVGYF; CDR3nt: TGTGCCAGCAGCGCGTCAAGGGGCACGGTAGGGTACTTC
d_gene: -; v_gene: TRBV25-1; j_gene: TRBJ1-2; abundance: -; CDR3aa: CASSEPLAGGYTF; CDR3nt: TGTGCCAGCAGTGAACCCCTGGCGGGGGGCTACACCTTC
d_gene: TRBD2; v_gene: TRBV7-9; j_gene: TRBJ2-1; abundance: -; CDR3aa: CASSFQEAGGPGDEQFF; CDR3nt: TGTGCCAGCAGCTTCCAAGAAGCGGGGGGGCCCGGGGATGAGCAGTTCTTC
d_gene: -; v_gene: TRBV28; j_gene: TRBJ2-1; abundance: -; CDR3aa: CASTRWGGNEQFF; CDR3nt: TGTGCCAGCACCCGGTGGGGCGGCAATGAGCAGTTCTTC
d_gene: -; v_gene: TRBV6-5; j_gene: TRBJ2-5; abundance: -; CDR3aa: CASSFRGGETQYF; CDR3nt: TGTGCCAGCAGTTTCAGGGGTGGGGAGACCCAGTACTTC
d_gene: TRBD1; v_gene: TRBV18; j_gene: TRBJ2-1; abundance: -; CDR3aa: CASSPLRGRGSNEQFF; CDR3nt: TGTGCCAGCTCACCCCTCAGGGGGCGGGGTAGCAATGAGCAGTTCTTC
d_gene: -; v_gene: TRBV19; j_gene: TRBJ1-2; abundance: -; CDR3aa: CASRWGGSNGYTF; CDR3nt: TGTGCCAGTAGGTGGGGGGGGAGTAACGGCTACACCTTC
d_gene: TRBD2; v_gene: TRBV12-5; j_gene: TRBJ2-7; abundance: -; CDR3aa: CASGLGLAGGGNEQYF; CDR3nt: TGTGCTAGTGGCCTGGGACTAGCGGGAGGTGGTAACGAGCAGTACTTC
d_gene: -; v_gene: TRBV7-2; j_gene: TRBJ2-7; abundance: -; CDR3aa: CASSLASMAYEQYF; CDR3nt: TGTGCCAGCAGCTTAGCCTCAATGGCATACGAGCAGTACTTC
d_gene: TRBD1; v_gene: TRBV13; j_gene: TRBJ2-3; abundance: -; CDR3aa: CASSPAPGTGTTDTQYF; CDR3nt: TGTGCCAGCAGCCCAGCCCCCGGGACAGGGACCACAGATACGCAGTATTTT
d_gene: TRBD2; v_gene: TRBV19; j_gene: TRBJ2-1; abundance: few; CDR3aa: CASSIWASGENEQFF; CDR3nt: TGTGCCAGTAGTATATGGGCTAGCGGGGAGAATGAGCAGTTCTTC
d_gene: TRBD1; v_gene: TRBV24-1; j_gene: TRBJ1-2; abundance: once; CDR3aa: CATSDSGDRADYGYTF; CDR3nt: TGTGCCACCAGTGATTCAGGGGACAGGGCCGATTATGGCTACACCTTC
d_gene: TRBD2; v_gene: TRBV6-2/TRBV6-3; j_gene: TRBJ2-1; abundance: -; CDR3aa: CASSYSPLAGVYNEQFF; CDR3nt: TGTGCCAGCAGTTACTCCCCACTAGCGGGGGTATACAATGAGCAGTTCTTC
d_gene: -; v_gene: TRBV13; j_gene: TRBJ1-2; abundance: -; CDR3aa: CASGAYGYTF; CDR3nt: TGTGCCTCCGGTGCCTATGGCTACACCTTC
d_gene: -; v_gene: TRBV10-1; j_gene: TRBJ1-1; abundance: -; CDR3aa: CASSAGGSNTEAFF; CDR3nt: TGCGCCAGCAGCGCCGGGGGGTCGAACACTGAAGCTTTCTTT
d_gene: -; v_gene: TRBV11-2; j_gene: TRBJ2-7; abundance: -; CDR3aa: CASSFQGQIYEQYF; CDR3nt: TGTGCCAGCAGCTTCCAGGGGCAGATCTACGAGCAGTACTTC
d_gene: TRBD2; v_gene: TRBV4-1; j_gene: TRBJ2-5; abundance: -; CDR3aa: CASQSRLAGGFQETQYF; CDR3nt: TGCGCCAGCCAGTCTAGACTAGCGGGGGGTTTCCAAGAGACCCAGTACTTC
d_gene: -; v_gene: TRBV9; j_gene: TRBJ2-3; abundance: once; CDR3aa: CASSVDTGGITDTQYF; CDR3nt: TGTGCCAGCAGCGTAGATACAGGAGGGATCACAGATACGCAGTATTTT
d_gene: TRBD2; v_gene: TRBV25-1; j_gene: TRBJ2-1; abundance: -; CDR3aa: CATPFTAGGTWDEQFF; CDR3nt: TGTGCCACCCCCTTTACAGCGGGGGGGACTTGGGATGAGCAGTTCTTC
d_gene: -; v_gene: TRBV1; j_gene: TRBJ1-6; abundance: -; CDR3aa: CTSSQDRDRGYNSPLHF; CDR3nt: TGCACCAGCAGCCAGGACCGGGACAGGGGGTATAATTCACCCCTCCACTTT
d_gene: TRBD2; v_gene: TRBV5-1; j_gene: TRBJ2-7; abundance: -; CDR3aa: CASSPSGGAEGEQYF; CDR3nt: TGCGCCAGCAGCCCTAGCGGGGGGGCGGAGGGAGAGCAGTACTTC
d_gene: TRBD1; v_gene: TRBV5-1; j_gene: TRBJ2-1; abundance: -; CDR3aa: CASSPRDRGDNEQFF; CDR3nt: TGCGCCAGCAGCCCGAGGGACAGGGGGGACAATGAGCAGTTCTTC
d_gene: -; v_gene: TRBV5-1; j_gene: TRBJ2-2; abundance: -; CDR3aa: CASSPYEGTRLNTGELFF; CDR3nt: TGCGCCAGCAGCCCGTACGAGGGTACACGGCTGAACACCGGGGAGCTGTTTTTT
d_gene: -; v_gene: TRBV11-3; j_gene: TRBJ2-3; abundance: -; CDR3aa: CASSQTSFRGFTDTQYF; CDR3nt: TGTGCCAGCAGCCAGACCTCCTTTAGGGGCTTCACAGATACGCAGTATTTT
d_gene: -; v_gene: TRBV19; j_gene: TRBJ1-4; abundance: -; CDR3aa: CASSVSTGFPATNEKLFF; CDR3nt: TGTGCCAGTAGTGTCTCTACAGGGTTCCCCGCAACTAATGAAAAACTGTTTTTT
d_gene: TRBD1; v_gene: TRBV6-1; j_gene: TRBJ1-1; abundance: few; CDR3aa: CASSDAGGETEAFF; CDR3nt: TGTGCCAGCAGTGATGCAGGGGGCGAGACTGAAGCTTTCTTT
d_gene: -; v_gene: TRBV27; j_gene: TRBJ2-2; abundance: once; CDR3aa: CASSYAGVTGELFF; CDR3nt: TGTGCCAGCAGTTACGCCGGGGTGACCGGGGAGCTGTTTTTT
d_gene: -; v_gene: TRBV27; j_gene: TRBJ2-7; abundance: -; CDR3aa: CASSLALGGVAYEQYF; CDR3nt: TGTGCCAGCAGTTTAGCTCTGGGAGGAGTAGCCTACGAGCAGTACTTC
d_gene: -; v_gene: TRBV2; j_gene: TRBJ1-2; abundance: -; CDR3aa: CASSVGRVPGYTF; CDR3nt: TGTGCCAGCAGTGTTGGCAGGGTCCCCGGCTACACCTTC
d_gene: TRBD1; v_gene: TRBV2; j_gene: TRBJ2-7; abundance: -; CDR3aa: CASGRTGAYEQYF; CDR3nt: TGTGCCAGCGGAAGGACAGGGGCCTACGAGCAGTACTTC
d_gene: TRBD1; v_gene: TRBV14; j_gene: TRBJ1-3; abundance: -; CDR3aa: CASSQSITGAGNTIYF; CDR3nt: TGTGCCAGCAGCCAATCTATAACAGGGGCTGGAAACACCATATATTTT
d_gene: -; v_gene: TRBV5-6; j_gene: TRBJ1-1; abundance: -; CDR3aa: CASSLTVNTEAFF; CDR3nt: TGTGCCAGCAGCTTGACAGTAAACACTGAAGCTTTCTTT
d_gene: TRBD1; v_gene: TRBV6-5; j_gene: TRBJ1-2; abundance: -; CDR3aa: CASNRGSDRGFGYTF; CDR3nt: TGTGCCAGTAACCGGGGATCGGACAGGGGGTTTGGCTACACCTTC
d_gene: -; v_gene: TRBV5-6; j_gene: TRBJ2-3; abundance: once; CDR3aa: CASSLDSTGYADTQYF; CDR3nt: TGTGCCAGCAGCTTGGACTCGACGGGGTACGCAGATACGCAGTATTTT
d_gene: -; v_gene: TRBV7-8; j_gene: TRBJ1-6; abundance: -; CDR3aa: CASSLEHRNNSPLHF; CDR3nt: TGTGCCAGCAGCTTAGAACACCGAAATAATTCACCCCTCCACTTT
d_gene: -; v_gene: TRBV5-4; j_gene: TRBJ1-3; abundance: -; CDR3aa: CASSAAGNTIYF; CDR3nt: TGTGCCAGCAGCGCAGCCGGGAACACCATATATTTT
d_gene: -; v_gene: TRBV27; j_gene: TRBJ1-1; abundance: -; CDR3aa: CASSLEYSNTEAFF; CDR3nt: TGTGCCAGCAGTTTGGAGTACTCGAACACTGAAGCTTTCTTT
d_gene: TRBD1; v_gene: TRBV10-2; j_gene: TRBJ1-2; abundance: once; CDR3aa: CASSTGVGGYGYTF; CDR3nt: TGCGCCAGCAGCACAGGGGTAGGGGGCTATGGCTACACCTTC
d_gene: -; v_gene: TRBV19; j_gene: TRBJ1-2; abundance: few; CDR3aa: CASSINRRDGYTF; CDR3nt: TGTGCCAGTAGTATAAACCGGCGGGATGGCTACACCTTC
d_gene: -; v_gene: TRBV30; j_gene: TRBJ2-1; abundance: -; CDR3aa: CAWSTGGMNEQFF; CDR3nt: TGTGCCTGGAGTACGGGGGGCATGAATGAGCAGTTCTTC
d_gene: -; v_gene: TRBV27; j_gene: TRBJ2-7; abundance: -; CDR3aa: CASSLRGDYEQYF; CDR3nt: TGTGCCAGCAGTTTAAGGGGTGATTACGAGCAGTACTTC
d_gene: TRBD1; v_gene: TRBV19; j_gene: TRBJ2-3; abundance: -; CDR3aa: CASSGTGGDTQYF; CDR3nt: TGTGCCAGTAGTGGGACAGGGGGAGATACGCAGTATTTT
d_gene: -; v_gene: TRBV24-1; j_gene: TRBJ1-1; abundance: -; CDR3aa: CATSDLFVAFF; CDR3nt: TGTGCCACCAGTGACCTTTTTGTGGCTTTCTTT
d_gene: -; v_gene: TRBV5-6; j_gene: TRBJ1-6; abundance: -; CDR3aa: CASTMGHPNSPLHF; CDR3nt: TGTGCCAGCACCATGGGACACCCCAATTCACCCCTCCACTTT
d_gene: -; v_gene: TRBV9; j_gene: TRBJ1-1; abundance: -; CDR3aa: CASSPGRGAVRFTEAFF; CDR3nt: TGTGCCAGCAGCCCTGGGAGGGGGGCGGTAAGGTTCACTGAAGCTTTCTTT
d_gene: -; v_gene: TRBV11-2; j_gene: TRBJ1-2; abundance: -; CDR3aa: CASSFRAYGYTF; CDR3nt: TGTGCCAGCAGCTTTCGAGCTTATGGCTACACCTTC
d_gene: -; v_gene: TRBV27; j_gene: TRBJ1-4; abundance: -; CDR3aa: CASRDRRNEKLFF; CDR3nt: TGTGCCAGCCGCGACAGGCGCAATGAAAAACTGTTTTTT
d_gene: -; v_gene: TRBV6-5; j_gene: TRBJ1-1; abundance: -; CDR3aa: CASMFRGGTEAFF; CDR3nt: TGTGCCAGCATGTTTCGTGGGGGGACTGAAGCTTTCTTT
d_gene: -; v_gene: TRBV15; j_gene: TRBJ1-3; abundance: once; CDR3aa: CATSRPLSSGNTIYF; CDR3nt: TGTGCCACCAGCAGGCCGCTGAGCTCTGGAAACACCATATATTTT
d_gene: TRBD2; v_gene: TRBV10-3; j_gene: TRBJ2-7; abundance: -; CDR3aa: CAISALGGIRYEQYF; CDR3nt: TGTGCCATCAGTGCGTTGGGGGGGATTCGCTACGAGCAGTACTTC
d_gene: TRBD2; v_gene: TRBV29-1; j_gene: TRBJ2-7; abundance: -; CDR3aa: CSAWGGSRSYEQYF; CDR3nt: TGCAGCGCCTGGGGGGGGAGTAGGTCCTACGAGCAGTACTTC
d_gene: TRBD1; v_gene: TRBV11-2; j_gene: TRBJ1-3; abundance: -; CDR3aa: CASSLDRRQGIGNTIYF; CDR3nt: TGTGCCAGCAGCTTAGATCGGAGACAGGGGATCGGAAACACCATATATTTT